This entry features one TCR beta chain sequence. Antigen specificity is unknown. The data were produced by immunoSEQ multiplex PCR, yet TCRdb's version contains in-frame clones alone and is incomplete. The sample yields about 140,000 clones, 70% to 90% seen once. This sample was included in a study of T cell responses to AZD1222 COVID-19 vaccine. Regarding the study as a whole: Only after the peak T cell response were repertoires sampled. White British people made up most donors, females outnumbered males, and clonal diversity was possibly underestimated. Unmutated variant regions reportedly attract nearly half of all spike-specific TCRs.

This sequence originates from an adult in good health. This sample comprised peripheral blood, obtained on day 0 of AZD1222 vaccination.

This CDR3 is CASSSGYYEQYF. The CDR3 bases are TGTGCCAGCAGTTCAGGCTACTACGAGCAGTACTTC. The chain links TRBV5-5 to TRBJ2-7; no clear D. CDR3 length: 12 amino acids. Trimming stripped 5 bases from V and 3 bases from J, with 9 bases between. From germline, CDR1 is SGHKS and CDR2 YYEKEE (reference sequence).